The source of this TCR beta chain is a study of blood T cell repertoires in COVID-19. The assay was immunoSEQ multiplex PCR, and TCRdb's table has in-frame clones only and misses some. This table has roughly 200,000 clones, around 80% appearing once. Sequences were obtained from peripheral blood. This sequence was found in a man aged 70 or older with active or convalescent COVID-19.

The DNA of the CDR3 is TGTGCCAGCAGTGACAACCGCGGGGGGGGGACTAGACCCTACGAGCAGTACTTC. Translated, it gives CASSDNRGGGTRPYEQYF. The gene calls are TRBV6-1 and TRBJ2-7; 9 bases map to TRBD2. The CDR3 consists of 18 residues. V was clipped by 3 bases and J by 2 bases; unmatched bases: 14. Germline CDR1 is MNHNS and CDR2 is SASEGT.